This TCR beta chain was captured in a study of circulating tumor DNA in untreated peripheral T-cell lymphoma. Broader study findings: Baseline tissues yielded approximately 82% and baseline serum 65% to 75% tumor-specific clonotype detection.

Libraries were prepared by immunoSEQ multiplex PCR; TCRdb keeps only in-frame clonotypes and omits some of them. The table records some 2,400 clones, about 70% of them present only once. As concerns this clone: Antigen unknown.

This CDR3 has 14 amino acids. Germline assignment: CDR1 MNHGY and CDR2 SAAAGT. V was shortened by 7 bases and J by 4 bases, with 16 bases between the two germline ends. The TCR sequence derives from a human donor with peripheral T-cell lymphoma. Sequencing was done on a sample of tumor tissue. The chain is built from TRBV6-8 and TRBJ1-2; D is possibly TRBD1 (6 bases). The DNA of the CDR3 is TGTGCCAGCAACGCCACGGACAGTCCCTATGGCTACACCTTC. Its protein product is CASNATDSPYGYTF.